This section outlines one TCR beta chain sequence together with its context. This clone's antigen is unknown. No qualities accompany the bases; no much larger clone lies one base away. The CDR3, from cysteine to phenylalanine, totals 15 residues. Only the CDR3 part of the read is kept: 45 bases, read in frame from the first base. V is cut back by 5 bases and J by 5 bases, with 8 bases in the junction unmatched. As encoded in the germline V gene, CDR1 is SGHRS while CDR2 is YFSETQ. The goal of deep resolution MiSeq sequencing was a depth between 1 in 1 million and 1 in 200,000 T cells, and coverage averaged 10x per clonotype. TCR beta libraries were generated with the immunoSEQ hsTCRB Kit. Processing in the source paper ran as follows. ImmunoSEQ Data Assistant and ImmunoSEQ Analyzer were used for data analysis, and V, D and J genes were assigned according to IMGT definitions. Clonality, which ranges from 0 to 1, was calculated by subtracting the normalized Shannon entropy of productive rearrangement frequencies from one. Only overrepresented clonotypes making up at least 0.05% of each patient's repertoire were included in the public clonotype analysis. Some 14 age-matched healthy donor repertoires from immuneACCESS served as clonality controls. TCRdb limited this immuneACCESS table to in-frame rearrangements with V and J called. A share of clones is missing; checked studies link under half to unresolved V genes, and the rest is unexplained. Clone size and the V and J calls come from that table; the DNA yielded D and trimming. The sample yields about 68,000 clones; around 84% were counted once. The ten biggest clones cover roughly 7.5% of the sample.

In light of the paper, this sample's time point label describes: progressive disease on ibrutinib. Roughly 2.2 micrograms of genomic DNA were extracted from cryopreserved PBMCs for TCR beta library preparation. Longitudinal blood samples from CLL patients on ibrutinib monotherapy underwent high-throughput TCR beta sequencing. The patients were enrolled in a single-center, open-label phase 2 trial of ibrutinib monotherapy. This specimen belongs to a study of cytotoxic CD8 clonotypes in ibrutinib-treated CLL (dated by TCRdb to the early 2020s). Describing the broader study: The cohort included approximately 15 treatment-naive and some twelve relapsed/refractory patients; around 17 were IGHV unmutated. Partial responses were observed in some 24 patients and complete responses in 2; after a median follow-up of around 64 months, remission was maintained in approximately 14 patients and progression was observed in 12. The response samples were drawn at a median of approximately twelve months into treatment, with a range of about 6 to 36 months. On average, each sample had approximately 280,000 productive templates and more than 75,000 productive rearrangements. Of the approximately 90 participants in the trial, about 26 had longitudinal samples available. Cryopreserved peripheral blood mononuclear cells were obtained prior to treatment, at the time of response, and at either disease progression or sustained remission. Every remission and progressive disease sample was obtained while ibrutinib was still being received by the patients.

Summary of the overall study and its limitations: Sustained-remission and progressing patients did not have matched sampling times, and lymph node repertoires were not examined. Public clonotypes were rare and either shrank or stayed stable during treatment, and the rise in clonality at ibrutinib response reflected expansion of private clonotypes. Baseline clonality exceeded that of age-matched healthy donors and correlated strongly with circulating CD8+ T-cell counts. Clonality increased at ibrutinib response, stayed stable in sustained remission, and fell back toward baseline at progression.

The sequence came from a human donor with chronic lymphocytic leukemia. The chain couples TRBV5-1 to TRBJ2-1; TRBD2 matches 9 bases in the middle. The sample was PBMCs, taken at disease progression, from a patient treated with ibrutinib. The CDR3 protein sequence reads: CASSPGTSIDNEQFF. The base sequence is TGCGCCAGCAGTCCCGGGACTAGCATCGACAATGAGCAGTTCTTC.